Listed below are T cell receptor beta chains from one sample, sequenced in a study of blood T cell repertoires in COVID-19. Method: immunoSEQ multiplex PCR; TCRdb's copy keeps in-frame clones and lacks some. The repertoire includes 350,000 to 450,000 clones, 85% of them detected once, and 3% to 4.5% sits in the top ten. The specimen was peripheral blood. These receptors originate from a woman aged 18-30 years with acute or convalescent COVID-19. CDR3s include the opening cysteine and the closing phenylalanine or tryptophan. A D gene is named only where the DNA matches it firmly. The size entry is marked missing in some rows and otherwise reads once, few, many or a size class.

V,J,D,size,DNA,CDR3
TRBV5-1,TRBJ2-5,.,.,TGCGCCAGCAGCCCAGGGCCTCAAGAGACCCAGTACTTC,CASSPGPQETQYF
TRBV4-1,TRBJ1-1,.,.,TGCGCCAGCAGCCAAGCCCTCCGGTGGACTGAAGCTTTCTTT,CASSQALRWTEAFF
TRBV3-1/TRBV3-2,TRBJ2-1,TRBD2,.,TGTGCCAGCAGCAGGACTAGCGGGGGGCCAAGAGAGCAGTTCTTC,CASSRTSGGPREQFF
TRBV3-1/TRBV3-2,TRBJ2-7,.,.,TGTGCCAGCATCCCGGGTTGGTACGAGCAGTACTTC,CASIPGWYEQYF
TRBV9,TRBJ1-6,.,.,TGTGCCAGCAGCTCCGGGACTATCCTCCACTTT,CASSSGTILHF
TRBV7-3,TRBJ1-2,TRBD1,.,TGTGCCAGCAGCTTAAGGGGGGACAGGGACCTCTATGGCTACACCTTC,CASSLRGDRDLYGYTF
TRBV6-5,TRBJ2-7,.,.,TGTGCCAGCAGTCCAGGGTTCGACTACGAGCAGTACTTC,CASSPGFDYEQYF
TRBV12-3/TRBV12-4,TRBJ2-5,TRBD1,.,TGTGCCAGCATCGACAGGGGCTGGGAGACCCAGTACTTC,CASIDRGWETQYF
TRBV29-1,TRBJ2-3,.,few,TGCAGCGTCCTTGGCGGGGACAGCACAGATACGCAGTATTTT,CSVLGGDSTDTQYF
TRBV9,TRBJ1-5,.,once,TGTGCCAGCAGCGTAGCGGCGGATTCGGAGCCCCAGCATTTT,CASSVAADSEPQHF
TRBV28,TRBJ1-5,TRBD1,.,TGTGCCAGCTGTAACGCGGACAGGATTAATCAGCCCCAGCATTTT,CASCNADRINQPQHF
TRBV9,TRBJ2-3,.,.,TGTGCCAGCAGCGTAGTAAGCACAGATACGCAGTATTTT,CASSVVSTDTQYF
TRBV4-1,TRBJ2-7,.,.,TGCGCCAGCAGCCAAGACAGGGTCGGCTACGAGCAGTACTTC,CASSQDRVGYEQYF
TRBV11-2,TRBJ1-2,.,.,TGTGCCAGCAGCAACGGGGACATCTTAGCTAACTATGGCTACACCTTC,CASSNGDILANYGYTF
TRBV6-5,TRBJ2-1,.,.,TGTGCCAGCAGCCGAGGGACAACCACCTACAATGAGCAGTTCTTC,CASSRGTTTYNEQFF
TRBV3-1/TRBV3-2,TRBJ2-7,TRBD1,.,TGTGCCAGCAGCCCTCGACAGGGCGAACTCTACGAGCAGTACTTC,CASSPRQGELYEQYF
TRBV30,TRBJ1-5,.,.,TGTGCCTGGAGTGAGAGCTATCAGCCCCAGCATTTT,CAWSESYQPQHF
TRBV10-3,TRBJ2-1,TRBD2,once,TGTGCCAGCTCTAGCGGGTACTCCTACAATGAGCAGTTCTTC,CASSSGYSYNEQFF
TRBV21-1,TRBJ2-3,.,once,TGTGCCAGCAGCAAAGCGATCCGTCTATCCGCGCTACCTAGCACAGATACGCAGTATTTT,CASSKAIRLSALPSTDTQYF
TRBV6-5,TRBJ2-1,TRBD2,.,TGTGCCAGCACCCGTAGCGGGGGGGAGGGGGAGCAGTTCTTC,CASTRSGGEGEQFF
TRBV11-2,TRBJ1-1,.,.,TGTGCCAGCAGCTTTCATACTGAAGCTTTCTTT,CASSFHTEAFF
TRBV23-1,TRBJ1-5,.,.,TGCGCCAGCAGTCAATCGAAAGACCTGCAGGATCAGCCCCAGCATTTT,CASSQSKDLQDQPQHF
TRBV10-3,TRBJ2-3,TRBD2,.,TGTGCCATCAGTGACTACTTAGGGACTAGGGCCATGTATACGCAGTATTTT,CAISDYLGTRAMYTQYF
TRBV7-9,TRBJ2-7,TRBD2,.,TGTGCCAGCAGTTCAGCGGGGGAGCCCTCCTACGAGCAGTACTTC,CASSSAGEPSYEQYF
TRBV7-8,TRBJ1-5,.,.,TGTGCCAGCAGCTTATGGGCCTTCAATCAGCCCCAGCATTTT,CASSLWAFNQPQHF
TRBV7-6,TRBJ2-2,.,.,TGTGCCAGCAGCTTAGTGTCCCGCGGTGGCACCGGGGAGCTGTTTTTT,CASSLVSRGGTGELFF
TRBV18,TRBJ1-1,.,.,TGTGCCAGCTCACCATCGGGGTTGAACACTGAAGCTTTCTTT,CASSPSGLNTEAFF